The clone carrying this T cell receptor beta chain was detected only a few times. The antigen is undetermined. Treatment: 15 to 20 received Ad26.COV2.S at low or high dose, single or two shots; five or six received placebo; per-sample allocation not given. Material that was analyzed had been drawn on day 63 after the first vaccine or placebo injection. The sample came from a Boston adult aged 18-55 years. Using immunoSEQ multiplex PCR, the repertoire was profiled, and TCRdb retains in-frame clones only, with some absent. The sample lists over 400,000 clones; about 92% were seen once. This CDR3 has 16 amino acids. After removal of 1 base from V and 5 bases from J, the junction contained 6 bases not matched to a gene. Germline loops: CDR1 SGDLS, CDR2 YYNGEE. This sample was included in a study of Ad26.COV2.S vaccination and SARS-CoV-2 variants. Study overall: Participants got Ad26.COV2.S intramuscularly, once or twice 56 days apart.

General observations from the study: Placebo recipients showed lower spike-specific TCR breadth than vaccinees.

This TCR was sampled from a person aged 18 to 65 who received the Ad26.COV2.S COVID-19 vaccine or a placebo. V usage is TRBV9 and J usage is TRBJ2-5; the match to TRBD2 covers 12 bases. The material sequenced was peripheral blood, taken in a trial of Ad26.COV2.S vaccine versus placebo. In DNA, the CDR3 is TGTGCCAGCAGCGTACTCGGGACTAGCGGGCGTGAGACCCAGTACTTC. As protein: CASSVLGTSGRETQYF.